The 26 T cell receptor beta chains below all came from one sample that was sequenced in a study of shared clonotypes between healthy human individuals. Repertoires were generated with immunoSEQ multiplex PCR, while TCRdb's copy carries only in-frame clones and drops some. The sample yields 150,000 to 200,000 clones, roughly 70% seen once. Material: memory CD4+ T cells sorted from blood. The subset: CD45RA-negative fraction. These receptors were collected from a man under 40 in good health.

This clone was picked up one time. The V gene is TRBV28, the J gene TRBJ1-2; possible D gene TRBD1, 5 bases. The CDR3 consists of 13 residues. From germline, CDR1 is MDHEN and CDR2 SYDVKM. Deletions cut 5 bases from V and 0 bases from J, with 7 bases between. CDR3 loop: CASSQTANYGYTF. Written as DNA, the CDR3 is TGTGCCAGCAGTCAGACAGCTAACTATGGCTACACCTTC.

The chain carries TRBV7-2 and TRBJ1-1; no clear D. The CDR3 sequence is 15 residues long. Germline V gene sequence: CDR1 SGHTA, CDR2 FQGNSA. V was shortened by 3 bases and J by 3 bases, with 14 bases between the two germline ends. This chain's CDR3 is CASSFQRVEDTEAFF. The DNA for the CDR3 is TGTGCCAGCAGCTTCCAGCGGGTGGAGGACACTGAAGCTTTCTTT. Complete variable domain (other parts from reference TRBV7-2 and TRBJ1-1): GAGVSQSPSNKVTEKGKDVELRCDPISGHTALYWYRQSLGQGLEFLIYFQGNSAPDKSGLPSDRFSAERTGGSVSTLTIQRTQQEDSAVYLCASSFQRVEDTEAFFGQGTRLTVV.

The DNA of the CDR3 is TGTGCCAGCAGGGTGTATACTGAAGCTTTCTTT. Its protein is CASRVYTEAFF. The rearrangement uses TRBV6-1 and TRBJ1-1; the D is unclear. Germline values: CDR1 MNHNS, CDR2 SASEGT. The CDR3 loop spans 11 amino acids. The V end lost 6 bases, the J end lost 5 bases, and 7 bases lay between the germline ends.

CDR3 sequence: CASSFNRGQETQYF. For the CDR3, the DNA is TGTGCCAGCAGCTTTAACAGGGGGCAAGAGACCCAGTACTTC. The J gene is TRBJ2-5, the V gene TRBV7-2, with 8 bases lining up with TRBD1. J was trimmed by 2 bases and V by 3 bases; bases with no gene match: 2. The V gene's germline CDR1 is SGHTA and CDR2 FQGNSA. The CDR3 consists of 14 residues.

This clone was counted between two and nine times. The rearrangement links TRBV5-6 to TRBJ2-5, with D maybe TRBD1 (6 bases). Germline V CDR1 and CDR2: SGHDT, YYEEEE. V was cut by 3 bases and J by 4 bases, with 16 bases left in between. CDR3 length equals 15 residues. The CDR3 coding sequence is TGTGCCAGCAGCTCGGTGGTGGGACATAGAGAGACCCAGTACTTC. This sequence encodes CASSSVVGHRETQYF.

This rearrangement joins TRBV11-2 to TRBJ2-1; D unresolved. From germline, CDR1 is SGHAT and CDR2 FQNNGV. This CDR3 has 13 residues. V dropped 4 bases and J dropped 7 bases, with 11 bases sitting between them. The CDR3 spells CASSSEQRNEQFF. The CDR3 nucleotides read TGTGCCAGCAGCTCCGAACAGAGAAATGAGCAGTTCTTC.

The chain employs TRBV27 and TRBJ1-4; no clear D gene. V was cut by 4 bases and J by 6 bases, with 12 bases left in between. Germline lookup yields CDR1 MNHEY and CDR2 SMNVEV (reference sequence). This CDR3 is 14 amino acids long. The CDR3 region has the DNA TGTGCCAGCAGTTCCTCCACCTCGGATGAAAAACTGTTTTTT. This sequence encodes CASSSSTSDEKLFF.

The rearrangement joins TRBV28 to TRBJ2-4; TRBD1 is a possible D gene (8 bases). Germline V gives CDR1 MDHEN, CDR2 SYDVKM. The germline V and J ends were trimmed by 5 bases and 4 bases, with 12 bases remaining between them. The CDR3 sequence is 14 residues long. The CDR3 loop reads CASSKQGGKNIQYF. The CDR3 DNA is TGTGCCAGCAGTAAACAGGGGGGGAAAAACATTCAGTACTTC. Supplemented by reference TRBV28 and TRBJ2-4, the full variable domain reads DVKVTQSSRYLVKRTGEKVFLECVQDMDHENMFWYRQDPGLGLRLIYFSYDVKMKEKGDIPEGYSVSREKKERFSLILESASTNQTSMYLCASSKQGGKNIQYFGAGTRLSVL.

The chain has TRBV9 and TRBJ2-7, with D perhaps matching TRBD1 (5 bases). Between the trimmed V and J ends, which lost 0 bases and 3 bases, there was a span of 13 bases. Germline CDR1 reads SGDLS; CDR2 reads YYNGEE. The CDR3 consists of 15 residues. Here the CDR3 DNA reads TGTGCCAGCAGCGTAGCTACAGGTCTTGTCTACGAGCAGTACTTC. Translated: CASSVATGLVYEQYF.

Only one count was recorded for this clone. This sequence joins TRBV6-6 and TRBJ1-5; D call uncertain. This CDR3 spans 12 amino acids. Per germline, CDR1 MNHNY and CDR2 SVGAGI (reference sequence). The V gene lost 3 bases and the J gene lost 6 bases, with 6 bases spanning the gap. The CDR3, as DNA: TGTGCCAGCAGTTATGATAGTCAGCCCCAGCATTTT. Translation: CASSYDSQPQHF.

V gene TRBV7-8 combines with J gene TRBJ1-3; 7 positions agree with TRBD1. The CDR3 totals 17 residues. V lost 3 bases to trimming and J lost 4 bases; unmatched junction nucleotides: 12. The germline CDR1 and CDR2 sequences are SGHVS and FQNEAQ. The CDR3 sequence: CASSFLNTGDLGNTIYF. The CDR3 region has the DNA TGTGCCAGCAGCTTTCTAAACACAGGGGACTTAGGAAACACCATATATTTT.

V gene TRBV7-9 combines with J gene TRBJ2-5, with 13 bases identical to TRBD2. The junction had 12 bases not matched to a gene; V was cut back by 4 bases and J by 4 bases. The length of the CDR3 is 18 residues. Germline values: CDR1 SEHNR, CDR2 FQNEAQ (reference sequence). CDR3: CASSSKLGLAGEIETQYF. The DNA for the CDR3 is TGTGCCAGCAGCTCGAAGCTAGGACTAGCGGGAGAGATAGAGACCCAGTACTTC.

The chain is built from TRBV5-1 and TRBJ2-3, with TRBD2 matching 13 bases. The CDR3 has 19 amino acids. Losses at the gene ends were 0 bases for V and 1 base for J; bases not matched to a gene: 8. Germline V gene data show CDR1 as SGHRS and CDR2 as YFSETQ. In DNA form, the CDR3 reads TGCGCCAGCAGCTTGGCCGGACTAGCGGGAGTATTTGGCACAGATACGCAGTATTTT. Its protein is CASSLAGLAGVFGTDTQYF.

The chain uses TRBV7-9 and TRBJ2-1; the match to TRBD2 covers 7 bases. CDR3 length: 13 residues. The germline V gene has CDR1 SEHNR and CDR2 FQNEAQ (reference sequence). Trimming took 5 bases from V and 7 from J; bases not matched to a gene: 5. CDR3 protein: CASSLTSYNEQFF. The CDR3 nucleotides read TGTGCCAGCAGCCTGACTAGCTATAATGAGCAGTTCTTC.

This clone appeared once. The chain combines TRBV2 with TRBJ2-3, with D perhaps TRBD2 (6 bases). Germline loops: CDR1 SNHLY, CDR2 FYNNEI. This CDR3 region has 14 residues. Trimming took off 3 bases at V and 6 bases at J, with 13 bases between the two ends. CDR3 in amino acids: CASSDAGWGDTQYF. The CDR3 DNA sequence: TGTGCCAGCAGTGATGCGGGATGGGGGGATACGCAGTATTTT.

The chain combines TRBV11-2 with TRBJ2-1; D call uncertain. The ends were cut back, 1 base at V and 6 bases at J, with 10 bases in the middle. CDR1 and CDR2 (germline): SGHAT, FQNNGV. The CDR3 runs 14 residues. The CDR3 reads CASSLAFYPNEQFF. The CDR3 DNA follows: TGTGCCAGCAGCTTAGCTTTCTACCCCAATGAGCAGTTCTTC.

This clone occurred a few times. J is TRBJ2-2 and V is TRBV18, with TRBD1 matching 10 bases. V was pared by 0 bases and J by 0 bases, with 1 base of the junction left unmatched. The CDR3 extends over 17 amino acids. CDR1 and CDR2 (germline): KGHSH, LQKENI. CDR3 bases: TGTGCCAGCTCACCACCTGGGACAGGGGCGAACACCGGGGAGCTGTTTTTT. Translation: CASSPPGTGANTGELFF. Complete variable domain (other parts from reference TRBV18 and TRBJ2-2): NAGVMQNPRHLVRRRGQEARLRCSPMKGHSHVYWYRQLPEEGLKFMVYLQKENIIDESGMPKERFSAEFPKEGPSILRIQQVVRGDSAAYFCASSPPGTGANTGELFFGEGSRLTVL.

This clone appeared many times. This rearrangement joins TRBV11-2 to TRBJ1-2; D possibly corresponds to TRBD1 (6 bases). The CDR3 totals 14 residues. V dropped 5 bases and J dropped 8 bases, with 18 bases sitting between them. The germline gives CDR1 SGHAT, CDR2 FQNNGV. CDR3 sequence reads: CASSIPAGRGGYTF. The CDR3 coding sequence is TGTGCCAGCAGCATTCCGGCGGGCAGGGGAGGCTACACCTTC.

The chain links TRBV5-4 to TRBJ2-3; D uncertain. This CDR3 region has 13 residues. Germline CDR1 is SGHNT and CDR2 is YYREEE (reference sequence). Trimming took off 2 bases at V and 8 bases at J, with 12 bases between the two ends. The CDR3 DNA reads TGTGCCAGCAGCTTTTCCCCGCTAAGTACGCAGTATTTT. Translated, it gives CASSFSPLSTQYF. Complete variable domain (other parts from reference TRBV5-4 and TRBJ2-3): ETGVTQSPTHLIKTRGQQVTLRCSSQSGHNTVSWYQQALGQGPQFIFQYYREEENGRGNFPPRFSGLQFPNYSSELNVNALELDDSALYLCASSFSPLSTQYFGPGTRLTVL.

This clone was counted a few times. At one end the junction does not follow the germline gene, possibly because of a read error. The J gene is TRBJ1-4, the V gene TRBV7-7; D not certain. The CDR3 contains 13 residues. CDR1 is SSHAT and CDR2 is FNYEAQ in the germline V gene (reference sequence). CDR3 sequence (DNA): TGTGCTAGCAGCTTAGTTCCGGGGGAAAAACTGTTTTTT. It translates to CASSLVPGEKLFF.

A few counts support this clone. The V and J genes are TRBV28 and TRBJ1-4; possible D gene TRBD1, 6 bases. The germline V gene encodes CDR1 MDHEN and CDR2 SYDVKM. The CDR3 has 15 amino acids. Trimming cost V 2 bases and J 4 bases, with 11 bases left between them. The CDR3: CASSLAGALNEKLFF. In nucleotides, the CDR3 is TGTGCCAGCAGTTTAGCGGGGGCGCTTAATGAAAAACTGTTTTTT.

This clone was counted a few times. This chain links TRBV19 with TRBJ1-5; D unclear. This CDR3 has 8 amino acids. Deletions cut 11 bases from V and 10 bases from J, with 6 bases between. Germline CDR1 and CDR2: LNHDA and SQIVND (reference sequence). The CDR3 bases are TGTGCCCCTAGACCCCAGCATTTT. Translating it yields CAPRPQHF.

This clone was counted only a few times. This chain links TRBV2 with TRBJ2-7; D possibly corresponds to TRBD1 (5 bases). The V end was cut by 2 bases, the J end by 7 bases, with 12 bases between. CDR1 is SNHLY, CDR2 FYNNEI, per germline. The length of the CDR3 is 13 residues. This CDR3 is CASSELRQGEQYF. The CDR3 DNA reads TGTGCCAGCAGTGAATTGAGGCAGGGAGAGCAGTACTTC. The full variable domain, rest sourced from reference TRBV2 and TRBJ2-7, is EPEVTQTPSHQVTQMGQEVILRCVPISNHLYFYWYRQILGQKVEFLVSFYNNEISEKSEIFDDQFSVERPDGSNFTLKIRSTKLEDSAMYFCASSELRQGEQYFGPGTRLTVT.

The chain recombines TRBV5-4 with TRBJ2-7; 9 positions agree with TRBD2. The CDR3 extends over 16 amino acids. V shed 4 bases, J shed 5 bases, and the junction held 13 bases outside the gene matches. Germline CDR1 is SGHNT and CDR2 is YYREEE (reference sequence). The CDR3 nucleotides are TGTGCCAGCAGCCAACTTCGTCAGCGGGAGGTGGACGAGCAGTACTTC. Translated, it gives CASSQLRQREVDEQYF.

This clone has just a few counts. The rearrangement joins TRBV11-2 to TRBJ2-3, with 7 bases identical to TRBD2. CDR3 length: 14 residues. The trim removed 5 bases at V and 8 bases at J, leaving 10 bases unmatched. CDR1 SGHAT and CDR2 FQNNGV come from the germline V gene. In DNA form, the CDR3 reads TGTGCCAGCAGCGACCGTGGACGGACTAGTACGCAGTATTTT. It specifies CASSDRGRTSTQYF.

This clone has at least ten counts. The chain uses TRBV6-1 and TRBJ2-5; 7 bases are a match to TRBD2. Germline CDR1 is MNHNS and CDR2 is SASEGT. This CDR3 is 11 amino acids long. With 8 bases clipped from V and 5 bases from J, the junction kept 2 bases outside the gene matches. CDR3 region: CASGLVETQYF. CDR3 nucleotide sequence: TGTGCCAGCGGACTAGTTGAGACCCAGTACTTC.